A single T cell receptor (beta chain) is shown here with its context. Generated by immunoSEQ multiplex PCR, the TCRdb table keeps only in-frame clones and is missing some. This table holds around 120,000 clones, 75% to 90% found once. V was clipped by 8 bases and J by 2 bases, with 18 bases between them. In germline, CDR1 is MNHEY, CDR2 SMNVEV (reference sequence). This CDR3 is 15 amino acids long. The sample originates from a study of T cell responses to AZD1222 COVID-19 vaccine. The sample consisted of peripheral blood, taken 28 days after the second AZD1222 dose. The clonotype was recovered from an adult who received the AZD1222 COVID-19 vaccine. This chain joins TRBV27 and TRBJ1-1, with D possibly TRBD1 on 5 matching bases. As DNA, the CDR3 is TGTGCCAGCGCACAATGGACACCCCTTAACACTGAAGCTTTCTTT. Translating it yields CASAQWTPLNTEAFF.